The rows below give T cell receptor beta chains drawn from one sample of a study of T cell clones after liver transplantation. Here immunoSEQ multiplex PCR was the method, and the copy in TCRdb shows in-frame clones only, minus some. This table holds 49,000 or so clones, approximately 71% found once. The material was CD4+ T cells from blood, obtained roughly 56 months after liver transplant. These receptors were collected from a human patient who received a liver transplant. The graft donor may be the source of some T cells. CDR3s include the opening cysteine and the closing phenylalanine or tryptophan. D genes are given only for firm matches. Clone size is given for some rows only: seen once, a few or many times, or a class if the clone is expanded.

size: -
D: -
J: TRBJ1-5
length: 13
V: TRBV28
CDR3: CASSFGVSPAQHF
DNA: TGTGCCAGCAGTTTCGGAGTCAGCCCGGCCCAGCATTTT

size: -
D: -
J: TRBJ1-6
length: 15
V: TRBV30
CDR3: CAWSQGPYIASPLHF
DNA: TGTGCCTGGAGCCAGGGGCCCTACATTGCTTCACCCCTCCACTTT

size: -
D: -
J: TRBJ1-5
length: 14
V: TRBV12-5
CDR3: CASALDSSNQPQHF
DNA: TGTGCTAGTGCCCTTGACAGTAGCAATCAGCCCCAGCATTTT

size: -
D: -
J: TRBJ2-3
length: 14
V: TRBV7-2
CDR3: CASSSSWNTDTQYF
DNA: TGTGCCAGCAGCTCTTCGTGGAACACAGATACGCAGTATTTT

size: -
D: -
J: TRBJ1-5
length: 14
V: TRBV2
CDR3: CASRDDGSNQPQHF
DNA: TGTGCCAGCAGGGATGACGGTAGCAATCAGCCCCAGCATTTT

size: -
D: TRBD1
J: TRBJ2-3
length: 17
V: TRBV5-1
CDR3: CASSDLPGQGAADTQYF
DNA: TGCGCCAGCAGCGACCTACCGGGACAGGGGGCGGCAGATACGCAGTATTTT

size: -
D: -
J: TRBJ1-6
length: 17
V: TRBV5-4
CDR3: CAVTREGGSSYNSPLHF
DNA: TGTGCCGTGACCCGGGAGGGGGGGAGCTCCTATAATTCACCCCTCCACTTT

size: many
D: TRBD1
J: TRBJ1-1
length: 15
V: TRBV6-1
CDR3: CASSGGSTGGARAFF
DNA: TGTGCCAGCAGTGGGGGCTCAACAGGGGGCGCGAGAGCTTTCTTT

size: few
D: -
J: TRBJ2-7
length: 14
V: TRBV2
CDR3: CASSEHETSYEQYF
DNA: TGTGCCAGCAGTGAACATGAGACCTCCTACGAGCAGTACTTC

size: few
D: TRBD1
J: TRBJ1-3
length: 11
V: TRBV11-2
CDR3: CASTQGIPIYF
DNA: TGTGCCAGCACACAGGGGATTCCCATATATTTT

size: -
D: -
J: TRBJ2-7
length: 14
V: TRBV18
CDR3: CASSPTESIYEQYF
DNA: TGTGCCAGCTCACCAACAGAATCCATCTACGAGCAGTACTTC

size: few
D: -
J: TRBJ1-2
length: 16
V: TRBV4-2
CDR3: CASSQDRRARDYGYTF
DNA: TGTGCCAGCAGCCAAGATCGGAGGGCCCGGGACTATGGCTACACCTTC

size: once
D: -
J: TRBJ1-2
length: 15
V: TRBV5-6
CDR3: CASSFQGRSNYGYTF
DNA: TGTGCCAGCAGCTTTCAGGGGAGGTCTAACTATGGCTACACCTTC

size: few
D: -
J: TRBJ2-5
length: 14
V: TRBV2
CDR3: CASILGRGGETQYF
DNA: TGTGCCAGCATCCTGGGGCGGGGCGGGGAGACCCAGTACTTC

size: -
D: -
J: TRBJ1-2
length: 16
V: TRBV10-3
CDR3: CAISGRAKDFNYGYTF
DNA: TGTGCCATCAGTGGTCGGGCAAAAGACTTTAACTATGGCTACACCTTC

size: -
D: -
J: TRBJ1-5
length: 14
V: TRBV10-3
CDR3: CAISDRGGEEPQHF
DNA: TGTGCCATCAGTGACCGAGGGGGGGAAGAGCCCCAGCATTTT

size: -
D: -
J: TRBJ2-7
length: 15
V: TRBV6-5
CDR3: CASSYGAFPPHEQYF
DNA: TGTGCCAGCAGTTACGGGGCCTTCCCCCCTCACGAGCAGTACTTC

size: -
D: -
J: TRBJ1-2
length: 14
V: TRBV11-3
CDR3: CASPPIRACYGYTF
DNA: TGTGCCAGCCCCCCGATTCGAGCTTGCTATGGCTACACCTTC

size: -
D: TRBD1
J: TRBJ2-7
length: 14
V: TRBV6-1
CDR3: CACSRDRGPYEQYF
DNA: TGTGCCTGTAGCCGGGACAGGGGACCCTACGAGCAGTACTTC

size: -
D: -
J: TRBJ1-5
length: 13
V: TRBV30
CDR3: CAWSTQADQPQHF
DNA: TGTGCCTGGAGTACCCAGGCTGATCAGCCCCAGCATTTT

size: few
D: -
J: TRBJ1-5
length: 14
V: TRBV19
CDR3: CASSTQGFNQPQHF
DNA: TGTGCCAGTAGTACTCAAGGGTTCAATCAGCCCCAGCATTTT

size: -
D: TRBD1
J: TRBJ2-7
length: 14
V: TRBV28
CDR3: CASCRDRSSYEQYF
DNA: TGTGCCAGCTGCCGGGACAGGAGCTCCTACGAGCAGTACTTC

size: once
D: -
J: TRBJ2-2
length: 15
V: TRBV5-1
CDR3: CASSLGWPLTGELFF
DNA: TGCGCCAGCAGCTTAGGGTGGCCCTTAACCGGGGAGCTGTTTTTT

size: once
D: -
J: TRBJ2-1
length: 11
V: TRBV6-6
CDR3: CASRIDNEQFF
DNA: TGTGCCAGCAGGATTGACAATGAGCAGTTCTTC

size: -
D: -
J: TRBJ2-7
length: 12
V: TRBV7-9
CDR3: CASSLSGAEQYF
DNA: TGTGCCAGCAGCTTATCAGGGGCCGAGCAGTACTTC

size: few
D: TRBD2
J: TRBJ2-1
length: 18
V: TRBV4-1
CDR3: CASSQELVSGGAYNEQFF
DNA: TGCGCCAGCAGCCAAGAGCTGGTTTCGGGGGGGGCTTACAATGAGCAGTTCTTC

size: -
D: TRBD1
J: TRBJ1-5
length: 14
V: TRBV2
CDR3: CASSADRGFQPQHF
DNA: TGTGCCAGCAGTGCGGACAGGGGGTTTCAGCCCCAGCATTTT

size: -
D: -
J: TRBJ2-3
length: 14
V: TRBV5-4
CDR3: CASSTGFLTDTQYF
DNA: TGTGCCAGCAGCACCGGGTTCCTCACAGATACGCAGTATTTT

size: once
D: -
J: TRBJ2-7
length: 11
V: TRBV20-1
CDR3: CSARDHYEQYF
DNA: TGCAGTGCTAGAGATCACTACGAGCAGTACTTC

size: few
D: -
J: TRBJ2-1
length: 15
V: TRBV10-1
CDR3: CASSVRLGRNNEQFF
DNA: TGCGCCAGCAGTGTCCGATTGGGACGGAACAATGAGCAGTTCTTC

size: once
D: TRBD1
J: TRBJ1-1
length: 15
V: TRBV10-3
CDR3: CAISESPGQGSEAFF
DNA: TGTGCCATCAGTGAGTCACCGGGACAGGGGTCTGAAGCTTTCTTT

size: -
D: TRBD1
J: TRBJ1-5
length: 16
V: TRBV10-3
CDR3: CAISHGGQGADWSQHF
DNA: TGTGCCATCAGTCACGGGGGACAGGGGGCAGATTGGTCCCAGCATTTT

size: -
D: -
J: TRBJ2-2
length: 14
V: TRBV18
CDR3: CASSLFTGTGELFF
DNA: TGTGCCAGCTCACTATTTACAGGGACCGGGGAGCTGTTTTTT

size: few
D: -
J: TRBJ2-3
length: 14
V: TRBV9
CDR3: CASSSRDFTDTQYF
DNA: TGTGCCAGCAGCTCTAGAGACTTCACAGATACGCAGTATTTT

size: -
D: TRBD1
J: TRBJ1-6
length: 15
V: TRBV5-1
CDR3: CASSLDRGGNSPLHF
DNA: TGCGCCAGCAGCTTGGACAGGGGAGGGAATTCACCCCTCCACTTT